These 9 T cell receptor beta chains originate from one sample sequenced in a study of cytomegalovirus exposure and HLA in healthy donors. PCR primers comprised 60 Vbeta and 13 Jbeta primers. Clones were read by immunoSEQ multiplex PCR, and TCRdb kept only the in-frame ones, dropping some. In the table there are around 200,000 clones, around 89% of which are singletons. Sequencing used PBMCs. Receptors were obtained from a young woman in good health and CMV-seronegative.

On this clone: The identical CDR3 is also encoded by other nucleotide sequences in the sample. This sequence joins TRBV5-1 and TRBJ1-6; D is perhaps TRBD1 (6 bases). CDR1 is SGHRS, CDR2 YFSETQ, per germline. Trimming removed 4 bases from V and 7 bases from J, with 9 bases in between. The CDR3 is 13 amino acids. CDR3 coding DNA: TGCGCCAGCAGCGTAACAGGGAATTCACCCCTCCACTTT. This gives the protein CASSVTGNSPLHF.

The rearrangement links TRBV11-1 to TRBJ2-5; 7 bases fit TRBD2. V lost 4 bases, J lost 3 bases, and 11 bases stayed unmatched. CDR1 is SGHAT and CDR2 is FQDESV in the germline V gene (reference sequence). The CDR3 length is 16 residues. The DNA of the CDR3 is TGTGCCAGCAGCTCGCCGTGGGGGGGGTCCGAAGAGACCCAGTACTTC. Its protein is CASSSPWGGSEETQYF.

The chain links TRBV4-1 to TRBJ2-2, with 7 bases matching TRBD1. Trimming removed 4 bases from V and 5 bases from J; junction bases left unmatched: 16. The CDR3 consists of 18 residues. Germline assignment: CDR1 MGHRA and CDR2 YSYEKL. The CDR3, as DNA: TGCGCCAGCAGCCCCGGGACAGACGGCATTAGTTGGACCGGGGAGCTGTTTTTT. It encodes CASSPGTDGISWTGELFF.

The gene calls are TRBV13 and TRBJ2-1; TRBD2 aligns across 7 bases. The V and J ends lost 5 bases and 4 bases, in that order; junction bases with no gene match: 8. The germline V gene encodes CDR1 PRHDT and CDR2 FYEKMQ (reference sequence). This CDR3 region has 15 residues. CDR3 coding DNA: TGTGCCAGCAGCGCTTCGGGGGGAGGGTACAATGAGCAGTTCTTC. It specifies CASSASGGGYNEQFF.

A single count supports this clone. CDR3 protein: CASSRQGASSYEQYF. The CDR3 DNA reads TGTGCCAGCTCACGGCAGGGGGCCTCCTCCTACGAGCAGTACTTC. V usage is TRBV18 and J usage is TRBJ2-7, with 8 bases aligning to TRBD1. This CDR3 has 15 residues. After removal of 4 bases from V and 0 bases from J, the junction contained 5 bases not matched to a gene. The germline V gene has CDR1 KGHSH and CDR2 LQKENI.

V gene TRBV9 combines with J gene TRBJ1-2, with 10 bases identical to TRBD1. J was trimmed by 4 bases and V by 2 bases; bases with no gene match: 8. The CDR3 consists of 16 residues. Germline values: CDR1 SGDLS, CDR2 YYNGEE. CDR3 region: CASSVARDRGLYGYTF. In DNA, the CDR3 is TGTGCCAGCAGCGTCGCCCGGGACAGGGGTCTCTATGGCTACACCTTC. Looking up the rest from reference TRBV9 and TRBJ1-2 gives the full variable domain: DSGVTQTPKHLITATGQRVTLRCSPRSGDLSVYWYQQSLDQGLQFLIQYYNGEERAKGNILERFSAQQFPDLHSELNLSSLELGDSALYFCASSVARDRGLYGYTFGSGTRLTVV.

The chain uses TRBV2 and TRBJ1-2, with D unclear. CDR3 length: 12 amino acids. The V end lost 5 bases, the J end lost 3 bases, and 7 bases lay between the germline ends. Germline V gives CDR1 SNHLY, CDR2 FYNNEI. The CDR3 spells CASSKRDYGYTF. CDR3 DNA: TGTGCCAGCAGTAAGAGAGACTATGGCTACACCTTC.

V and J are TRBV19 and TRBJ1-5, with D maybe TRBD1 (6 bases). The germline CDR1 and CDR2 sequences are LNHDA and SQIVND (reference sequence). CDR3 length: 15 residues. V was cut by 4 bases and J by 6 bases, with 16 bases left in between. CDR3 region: CASSKDRRPGQPQHF. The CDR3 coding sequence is TGTGCCAGTAGTAAGGACAGACGACCGGGTCAGCCCCAGCATTTT.

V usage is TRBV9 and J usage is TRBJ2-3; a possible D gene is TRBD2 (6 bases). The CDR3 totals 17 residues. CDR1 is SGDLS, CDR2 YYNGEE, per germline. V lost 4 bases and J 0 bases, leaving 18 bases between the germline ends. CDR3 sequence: CASSPPDRGTSTDTQYF. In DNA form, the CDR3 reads TGTGCCAGCAGCCCACCGGACCGAGGGACTAGCACAGATACGCAGTATTTT.